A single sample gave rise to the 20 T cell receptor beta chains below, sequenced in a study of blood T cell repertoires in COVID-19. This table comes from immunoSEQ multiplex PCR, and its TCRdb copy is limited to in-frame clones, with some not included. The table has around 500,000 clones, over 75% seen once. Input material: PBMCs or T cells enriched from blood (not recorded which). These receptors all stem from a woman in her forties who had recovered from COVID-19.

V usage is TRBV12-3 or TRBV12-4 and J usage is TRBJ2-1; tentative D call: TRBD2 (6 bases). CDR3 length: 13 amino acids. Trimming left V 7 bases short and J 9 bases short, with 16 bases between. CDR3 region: CASTTMTRGEQFF. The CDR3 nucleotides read TGTGCCAGCACCACAATGACTAGAGGTGAGCAGTTCTTC.

CDR3 in amino acids: CAWSVAGGTEAFF. CDR3 in DNA: TGTGCCTGGAGTGTAGCCGGGGGTACTGAAGCTTTCTTT. The gene calls are TRBV30 and TRBJ1-1; D may be TRBD1 (5 bases). The CDR3 consists of 13 residues. V lost 0 bases, J lost 5 bases, and 10 bases lay in between. Germline V CDR1 and CDR2: GTSNPN, SVGIG (reference sequence).

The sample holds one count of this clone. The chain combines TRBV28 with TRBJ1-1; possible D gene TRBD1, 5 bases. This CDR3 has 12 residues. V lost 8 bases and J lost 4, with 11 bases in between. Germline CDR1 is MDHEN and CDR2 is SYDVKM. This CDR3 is CASDGGFTEAFF. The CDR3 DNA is TGTGCCAGCGACGGGGGTTTCACTGAAGCTTTCTTT.

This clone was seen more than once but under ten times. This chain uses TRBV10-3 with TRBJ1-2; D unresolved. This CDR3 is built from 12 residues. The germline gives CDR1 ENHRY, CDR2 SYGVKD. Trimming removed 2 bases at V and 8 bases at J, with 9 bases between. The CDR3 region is CAISENPRGYTF. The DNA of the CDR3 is TGTGCCATCAGTGAGAACCCTAGGGGCTACACCTTC.

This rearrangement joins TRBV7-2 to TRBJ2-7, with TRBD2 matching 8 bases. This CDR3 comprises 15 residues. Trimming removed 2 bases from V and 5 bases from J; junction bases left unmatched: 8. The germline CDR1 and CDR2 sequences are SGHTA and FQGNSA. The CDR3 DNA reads TGTGCCAGCAGCTTAAATAGCGGGATAGCAAACGAGCAGTACTTC. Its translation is CASSLNSGIANEQYF.

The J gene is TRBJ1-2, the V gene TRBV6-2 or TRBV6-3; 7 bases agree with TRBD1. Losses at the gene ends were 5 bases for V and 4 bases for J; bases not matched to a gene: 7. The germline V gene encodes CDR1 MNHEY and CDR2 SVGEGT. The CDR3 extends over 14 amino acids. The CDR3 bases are TGTGCCAGCAGTCCAAGGACAGGAGGCTATGGCTACACCTTC. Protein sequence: CASSPRTGGYGYTF.

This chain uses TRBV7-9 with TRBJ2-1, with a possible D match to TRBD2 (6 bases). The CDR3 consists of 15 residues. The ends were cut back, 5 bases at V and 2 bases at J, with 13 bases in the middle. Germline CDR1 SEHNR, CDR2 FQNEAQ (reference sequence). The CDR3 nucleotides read TGTGCCAGCAGCACACAGCGGGCCCCCTACAATGAGCAGTTCTTC. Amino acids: CASSTQRAPYNEQFF. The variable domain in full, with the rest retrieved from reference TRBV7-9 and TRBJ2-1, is DTGVSQNPRHKITKRGQNVTFRCDPISEHNRLYWYRQTLGQGPEFLTYFQNEAQLEKSRLLSDRFSAERPKGSFSTLEIQRTEQGDSAMYLCASSTQRAPYNEQFFGPGTRLTVL.

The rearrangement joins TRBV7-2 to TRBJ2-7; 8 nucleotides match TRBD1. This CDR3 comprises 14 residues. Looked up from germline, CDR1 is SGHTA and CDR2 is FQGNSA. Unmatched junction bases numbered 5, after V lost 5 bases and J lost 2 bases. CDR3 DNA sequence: TGTGCCAGCAGCCCTGACAGGGGCCCCTACGAGCAGTACTTC. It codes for CASSPDRGPYEQYF.

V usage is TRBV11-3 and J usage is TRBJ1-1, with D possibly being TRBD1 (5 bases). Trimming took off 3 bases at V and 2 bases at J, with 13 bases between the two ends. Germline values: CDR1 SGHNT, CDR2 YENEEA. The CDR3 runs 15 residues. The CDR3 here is CASSFGDRPNTEAFF. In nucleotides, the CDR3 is TGTGCCAGCAGCTTTGGCGACAGACCAAACACTGAAGCTTTCTTT.

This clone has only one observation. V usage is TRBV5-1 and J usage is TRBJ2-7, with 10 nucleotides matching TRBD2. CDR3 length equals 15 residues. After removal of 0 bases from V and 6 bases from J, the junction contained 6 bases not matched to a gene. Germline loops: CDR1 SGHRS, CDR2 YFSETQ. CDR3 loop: CASSLDISGRLEQYF. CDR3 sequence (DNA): TGCGCCAGCAGCTTGGATATTAGCGGGAGGCTCGAGCAGTACTTC.

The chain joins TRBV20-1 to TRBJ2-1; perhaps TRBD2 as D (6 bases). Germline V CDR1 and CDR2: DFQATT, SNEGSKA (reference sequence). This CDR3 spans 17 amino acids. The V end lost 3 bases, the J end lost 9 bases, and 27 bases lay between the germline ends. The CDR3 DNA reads TGCAGTGCTAGTGCCGTTTTGGGGCGGGATGCGTTAAGTGAGCAGTTCTTC. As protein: CSASAVLGRDALSEQFF.

The CDR3 DNA sequence: TGTGCCAGCAGCCAAGTAGCGGCGGGAGCCTACAATGAGCAGTTCTTC. Translation gives CASSQVAAGAYNEQFF. This chain joins TRBV3-1 (or the pseudogene TRBV3-2) and TRBJ2-1, with 7 positions matching TRBD2. CDR1 and CDR2 from the germline V gene are LGHDT and YNNKEL (reference sequence). Unmatched junction bases numbered 5, after V lost 1 base and J lost 2 bases. This CDR3 region has 16 residues.

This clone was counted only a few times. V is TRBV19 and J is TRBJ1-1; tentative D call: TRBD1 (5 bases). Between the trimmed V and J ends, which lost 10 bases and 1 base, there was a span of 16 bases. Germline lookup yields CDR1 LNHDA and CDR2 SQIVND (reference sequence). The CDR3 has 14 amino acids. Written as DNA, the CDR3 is TGTGCCACCACCAGTAGGGGCGGGAACACTGAAGCTTTCTTT. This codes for CATTSRGGNTEAFF.

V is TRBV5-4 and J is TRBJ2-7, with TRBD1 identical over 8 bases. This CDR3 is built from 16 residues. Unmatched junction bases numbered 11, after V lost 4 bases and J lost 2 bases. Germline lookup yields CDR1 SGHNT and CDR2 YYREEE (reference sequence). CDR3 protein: CASSPGQGFDTYEQYF. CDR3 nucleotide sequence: TGTGCCAGCAGCCCCGGACAGGGATTTGATACCTACGAGCAGTACTTC.

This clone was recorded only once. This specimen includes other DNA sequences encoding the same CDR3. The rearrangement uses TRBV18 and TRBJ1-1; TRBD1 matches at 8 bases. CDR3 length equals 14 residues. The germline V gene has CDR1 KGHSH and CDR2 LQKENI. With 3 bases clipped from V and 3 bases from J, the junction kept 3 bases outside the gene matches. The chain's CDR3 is CASSPTGGDTEAFF. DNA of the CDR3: TGTGCCAGCTCACCTACAGGGGGTGACACTGAAGCTTTCTTT.

This CDR3 is CASSRGTSESSGNTIYF. CDR3 in DNA: TGCGCCAGCAGCCGGGGGACATCGGAAAGCTCTGGAAACACCATATATTTT. This sequence joins TRBV4-3 and TRBJ1-3, with D perhaps matching TRBD1 (6 bases). Per germline, CDR1 LGHNA and CDR2 YSLEER. CDR3 length equals 17 residues. Trimming pared 4 bases from V and 0 bases from J, leaving 16 bases between.

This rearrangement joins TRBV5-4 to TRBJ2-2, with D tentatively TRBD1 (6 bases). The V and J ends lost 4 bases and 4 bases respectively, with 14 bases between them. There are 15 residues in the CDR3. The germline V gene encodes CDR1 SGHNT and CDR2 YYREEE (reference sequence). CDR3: CASSAPGRGTGELFF. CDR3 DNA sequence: TGTGCCAGCAGCGCCCCCGGCAGGGGCACCGGGGAGCTGTTTTTT.

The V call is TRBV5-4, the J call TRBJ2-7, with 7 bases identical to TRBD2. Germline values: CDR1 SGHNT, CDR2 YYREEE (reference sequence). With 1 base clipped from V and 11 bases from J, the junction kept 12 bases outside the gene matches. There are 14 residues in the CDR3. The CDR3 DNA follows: TGTGCCAGCAGCTTGCCCGGGACTAATACTGATGAGTACTTC. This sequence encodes CASSLPGTNTDEYF.

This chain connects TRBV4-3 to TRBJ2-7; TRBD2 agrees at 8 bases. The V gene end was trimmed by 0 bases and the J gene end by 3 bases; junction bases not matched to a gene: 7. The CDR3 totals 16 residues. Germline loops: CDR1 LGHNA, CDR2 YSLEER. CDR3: CASSQELAETYYEQYF. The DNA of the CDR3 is TGCGCCAGCAGCCAAGAACTAGCGGAAACCTACTACGAGCAGTACTTC.

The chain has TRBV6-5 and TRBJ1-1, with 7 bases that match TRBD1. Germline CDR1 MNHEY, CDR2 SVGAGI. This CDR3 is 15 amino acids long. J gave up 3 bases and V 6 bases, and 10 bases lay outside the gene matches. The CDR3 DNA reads TGTGCCAGCAGCTTATACGGACAGGATGACACTGAAGCTTTCTTT. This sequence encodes CASSLYGQDDTEAFF.